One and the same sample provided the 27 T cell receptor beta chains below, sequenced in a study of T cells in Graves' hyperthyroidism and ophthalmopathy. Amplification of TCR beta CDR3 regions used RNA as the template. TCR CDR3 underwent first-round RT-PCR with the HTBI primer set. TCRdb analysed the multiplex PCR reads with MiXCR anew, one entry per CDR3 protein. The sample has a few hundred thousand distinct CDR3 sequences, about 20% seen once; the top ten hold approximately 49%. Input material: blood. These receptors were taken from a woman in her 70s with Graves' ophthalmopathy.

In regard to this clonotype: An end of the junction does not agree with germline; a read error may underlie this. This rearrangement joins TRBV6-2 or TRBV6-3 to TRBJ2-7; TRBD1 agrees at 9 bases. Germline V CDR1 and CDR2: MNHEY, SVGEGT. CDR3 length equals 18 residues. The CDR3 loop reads CASKGGPPGQGFPYEKYF. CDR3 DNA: TGTGCCAGCAAAGGGGGGCCTCCGGGACAGGGATTCCCCTACGAGAAGTACTTC.

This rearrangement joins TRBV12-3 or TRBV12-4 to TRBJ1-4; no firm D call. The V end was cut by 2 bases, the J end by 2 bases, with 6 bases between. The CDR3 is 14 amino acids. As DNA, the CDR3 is TGTGCCAGCAGTTTAAAACAGACTAATGAAAAACTGTTTTTT. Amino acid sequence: CASSLKQTNEKLFF.

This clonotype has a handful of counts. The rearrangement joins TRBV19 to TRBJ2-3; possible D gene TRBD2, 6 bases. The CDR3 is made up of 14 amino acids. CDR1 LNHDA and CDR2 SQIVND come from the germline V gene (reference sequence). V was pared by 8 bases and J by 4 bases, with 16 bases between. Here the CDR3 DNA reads TGTGCCAGTGGGATTGGACCGGGGGCAGATACGCAGTATTTT. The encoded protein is CASGIGPGADTQYF.

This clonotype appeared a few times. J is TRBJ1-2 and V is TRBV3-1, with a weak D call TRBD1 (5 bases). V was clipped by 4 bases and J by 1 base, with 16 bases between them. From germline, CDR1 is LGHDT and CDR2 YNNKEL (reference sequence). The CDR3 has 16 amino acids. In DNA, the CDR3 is TGTGCCAGCAGCCCCCCACTCCAGGGCCTTAACTATGGCTACACCTTC. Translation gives CASSPPLQGLNYGYTF.

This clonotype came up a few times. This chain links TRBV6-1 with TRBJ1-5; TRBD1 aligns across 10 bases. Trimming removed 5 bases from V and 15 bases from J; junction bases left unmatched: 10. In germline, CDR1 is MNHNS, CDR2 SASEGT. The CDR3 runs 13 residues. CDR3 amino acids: CASSLNRQGARHF. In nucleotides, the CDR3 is TGTGCCAGCAGTCTTAATCGACAGGGGGCGAGGCATTTT.

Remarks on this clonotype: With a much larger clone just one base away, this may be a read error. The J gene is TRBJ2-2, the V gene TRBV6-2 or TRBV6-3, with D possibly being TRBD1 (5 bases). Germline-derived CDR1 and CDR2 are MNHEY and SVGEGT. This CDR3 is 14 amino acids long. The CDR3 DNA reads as TGTGCCGGCAGTTACTTAGGACAAGCCGGGGAGCTGTTTTTT. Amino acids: CAGSYLGQAGELFF.

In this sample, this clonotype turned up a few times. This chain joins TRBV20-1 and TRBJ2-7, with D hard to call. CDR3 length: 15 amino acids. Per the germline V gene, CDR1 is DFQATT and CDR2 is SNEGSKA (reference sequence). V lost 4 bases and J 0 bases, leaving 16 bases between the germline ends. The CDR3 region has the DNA TGCAGTGCTACCCCAGTTTCCGTTCACTCCTACGAGCAGTACTTC. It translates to CSATPVSVHSYEQYF.

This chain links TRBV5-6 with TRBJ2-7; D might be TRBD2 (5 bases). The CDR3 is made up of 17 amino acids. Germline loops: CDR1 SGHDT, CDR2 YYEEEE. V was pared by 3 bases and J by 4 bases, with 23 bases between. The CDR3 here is CASSSLGFSGDIYEQYF. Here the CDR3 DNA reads TGTGCCAGCAGCTCACTAGGGTTCTCCGGAGATATTTACGAGCAGTACTTC.

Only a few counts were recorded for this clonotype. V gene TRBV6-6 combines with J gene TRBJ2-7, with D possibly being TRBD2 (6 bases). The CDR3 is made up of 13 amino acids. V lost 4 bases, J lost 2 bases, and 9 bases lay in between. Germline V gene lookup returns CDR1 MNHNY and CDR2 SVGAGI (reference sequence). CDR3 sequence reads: CASSFGSAYEQYF. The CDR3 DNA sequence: TGTGCCAGCAGTTTCGGGAGCGCCTACGAGCAGTACTTC.

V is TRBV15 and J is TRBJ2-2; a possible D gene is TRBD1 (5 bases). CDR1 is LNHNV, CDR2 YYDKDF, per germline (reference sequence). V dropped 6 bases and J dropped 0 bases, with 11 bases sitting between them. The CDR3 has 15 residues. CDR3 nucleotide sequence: TGTGCCACCAGACAGGCTGCTACGAACACCGGGGAGCTGTTTTTT. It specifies CATRQAATNTGELFF. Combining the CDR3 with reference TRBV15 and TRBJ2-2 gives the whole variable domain DAMVIQNPRYQVTQFGKPVTLSCSQTLNHNVMYWYQQKSSQAPKLLFHYYDKDFNNEADTPDNFQSRRPNTSFCFLDIRSPGLGDTAMYLCATRQAATNTGELFFGEGSRLTVL.

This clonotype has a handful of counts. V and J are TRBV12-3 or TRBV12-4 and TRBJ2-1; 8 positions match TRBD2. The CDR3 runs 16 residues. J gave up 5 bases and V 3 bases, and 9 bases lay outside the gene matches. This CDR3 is CASSFIGGLANNEQFF. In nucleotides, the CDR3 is TGTGCCAGCAGTTTTATCGGAGGACTAGCCAACAATGAGCAGTTCTTC.

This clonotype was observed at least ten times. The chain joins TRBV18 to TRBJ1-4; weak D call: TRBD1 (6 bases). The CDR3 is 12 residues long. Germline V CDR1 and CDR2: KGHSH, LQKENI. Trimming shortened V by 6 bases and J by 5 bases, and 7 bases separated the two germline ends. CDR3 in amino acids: CASSQGNEKLFF. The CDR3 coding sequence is TGTGCCAGCTCCCAGGGGAATGAAAAACTGTTTTTT.

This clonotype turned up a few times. The CDR3 here is CSASGLAGGRADTQYF. CDR3 DNA sequence: TGCAGTGCTAGTGGACTAGCGGGAGGTAGGGCAGATACGCAGTATTTT. The rearrangement uses TRBV20-1 and TRBJ2-3; 14 bases fit TRBD2. This CDR3 contains 16 residues. V shed 3 bases, J shed 4 bases, and the junction held 6 bases outside the gene matches. Germline V gene lookup returns CDR1 DFQATT and CDR2 SNEGSKA (reference sequence).

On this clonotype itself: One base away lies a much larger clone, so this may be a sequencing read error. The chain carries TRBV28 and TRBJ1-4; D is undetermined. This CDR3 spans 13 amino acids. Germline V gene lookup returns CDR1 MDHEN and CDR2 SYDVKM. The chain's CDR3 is CASSPRLGEELFF. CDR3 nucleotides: TGTGCCAGCAGTCCACGACTGGGTGAAGAACTGTTTTTT.

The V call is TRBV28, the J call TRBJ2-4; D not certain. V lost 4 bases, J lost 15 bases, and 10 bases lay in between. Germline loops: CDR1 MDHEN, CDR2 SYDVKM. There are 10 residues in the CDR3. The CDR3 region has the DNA TGTGCCAGCAGTTCGGATCTATGGTACTTC. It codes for CASSSDLWYF. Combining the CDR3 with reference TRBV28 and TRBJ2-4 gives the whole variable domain DVKVTQSSRYLVKRTGEKVFLECVQDMDHENMFWYRQDPGLGLRLIYFSYDVKMKEKGDIPEGYSVSREKKERFSLILESASTNQTSMYLCASSSDLWYFGAGTRLSVL.

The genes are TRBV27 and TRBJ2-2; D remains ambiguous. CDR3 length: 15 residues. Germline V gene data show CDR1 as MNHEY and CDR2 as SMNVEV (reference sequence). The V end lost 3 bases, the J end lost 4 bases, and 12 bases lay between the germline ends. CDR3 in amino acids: CASSFRRTSTGELFF. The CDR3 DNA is TGTGCCAGCAGTTTTCGGCGGACCTCCACCGGGGAGCTGTTTTTT.

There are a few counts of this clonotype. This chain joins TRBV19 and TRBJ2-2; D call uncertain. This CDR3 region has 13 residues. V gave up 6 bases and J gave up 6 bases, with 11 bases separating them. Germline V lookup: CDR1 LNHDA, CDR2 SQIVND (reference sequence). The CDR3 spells CASRETFAGELFF. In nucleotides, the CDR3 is TGTGCCAGTAGGGAAACGTTCGCCGGGGAGCTGTTTTTT.

The DNA for the CDR3 is TGTGCCAGCAGCTTAGGACAGGGCGGCGGGGAGCTGTTTTTT. Amino acid sequence: CASSLGQGGGELFF. The chain carries TRBV11-3 and TRBJ2-2; 7 bases line up with TRBD1. The germline V gene encodes CDR1 SGHNT and CDR2 YENEEA. The V segment lost 1 base and the J segment 7 bases; nucleotides outside the gene matches: 3. The CDR3 runs 14 residues.

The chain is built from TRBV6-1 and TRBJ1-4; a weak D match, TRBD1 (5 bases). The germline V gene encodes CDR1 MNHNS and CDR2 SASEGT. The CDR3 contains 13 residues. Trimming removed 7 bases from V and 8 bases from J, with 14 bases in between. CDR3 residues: CASTIGGAEKLFF. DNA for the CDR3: TGTGCCAGCACCATAGGTGGGGCGGAAAAACTGTTTTTT.

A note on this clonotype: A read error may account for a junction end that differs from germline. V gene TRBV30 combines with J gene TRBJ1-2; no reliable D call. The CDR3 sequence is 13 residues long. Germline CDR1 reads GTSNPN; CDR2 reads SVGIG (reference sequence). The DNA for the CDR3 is TGTGCCTGGAGTGCTCCGCCGGACTATAGCTACACCTTC. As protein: CAWSAPPDYSYTF.

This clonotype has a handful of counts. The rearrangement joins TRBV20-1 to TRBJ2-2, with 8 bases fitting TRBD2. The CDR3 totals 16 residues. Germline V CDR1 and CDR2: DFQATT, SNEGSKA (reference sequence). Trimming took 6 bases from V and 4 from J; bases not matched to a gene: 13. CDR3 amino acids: CSARLAGVPGTGELFF. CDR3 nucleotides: TGCAGTGCGCGTCTAGCGGGCGTCCCGGGCACCGGGGAGCTGTTTTTT.

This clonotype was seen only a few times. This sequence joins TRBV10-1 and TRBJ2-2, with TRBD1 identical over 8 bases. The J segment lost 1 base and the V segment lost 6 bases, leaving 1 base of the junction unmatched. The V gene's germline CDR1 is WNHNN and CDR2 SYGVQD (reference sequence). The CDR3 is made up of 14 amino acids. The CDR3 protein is CASRDRVNTGELFF. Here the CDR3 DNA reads TGCGCCAGCAGGGACAGGGTGAACACCGGGGAGCTGTTTTTT.

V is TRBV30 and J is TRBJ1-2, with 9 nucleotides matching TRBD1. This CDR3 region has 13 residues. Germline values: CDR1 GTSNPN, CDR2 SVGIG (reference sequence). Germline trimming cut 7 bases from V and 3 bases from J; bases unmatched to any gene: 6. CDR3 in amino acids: CASLQGADYGYTF. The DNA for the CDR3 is TGTGCCTCCTTACAGGGGGCGGACTATGGCTACACCTTC.

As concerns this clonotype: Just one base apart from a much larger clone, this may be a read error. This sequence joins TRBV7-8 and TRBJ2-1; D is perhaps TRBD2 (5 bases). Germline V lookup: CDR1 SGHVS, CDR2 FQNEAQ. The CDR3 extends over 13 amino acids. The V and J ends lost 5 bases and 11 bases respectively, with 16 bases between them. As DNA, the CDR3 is TGTGCCAGCAGCCCCACTAGAATGGATAAGCAGTTCTTC. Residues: CASSPTRMDKQFF.

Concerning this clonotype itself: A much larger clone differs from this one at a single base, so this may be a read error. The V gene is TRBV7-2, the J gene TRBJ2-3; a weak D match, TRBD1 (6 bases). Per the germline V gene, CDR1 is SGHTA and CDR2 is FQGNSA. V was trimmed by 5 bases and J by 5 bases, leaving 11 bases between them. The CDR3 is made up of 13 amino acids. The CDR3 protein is CASSGQIIDTQYF. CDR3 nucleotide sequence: TGTGCCAGCAGCGGACAGATCATAGATACGCAGTATTTT.

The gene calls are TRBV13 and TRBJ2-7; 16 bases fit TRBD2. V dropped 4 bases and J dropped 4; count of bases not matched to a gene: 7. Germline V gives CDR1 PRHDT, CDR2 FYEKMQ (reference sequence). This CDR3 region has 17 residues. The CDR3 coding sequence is TGTGCCAGCAGCTCCGGGACTAGCGGGAGGGCCGAATACGAGCAGTACTTC. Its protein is CASSSGTSGRAEYEQYF.

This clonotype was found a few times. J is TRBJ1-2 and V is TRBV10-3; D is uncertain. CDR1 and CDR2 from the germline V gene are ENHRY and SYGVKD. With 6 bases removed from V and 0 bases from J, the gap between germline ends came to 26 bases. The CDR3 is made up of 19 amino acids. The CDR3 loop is CAIRDVQGPNISPNYGYTF. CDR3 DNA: TGTGCCATCAGAGACGTCCAAGGACCGAACATATCTCCTAACTATGGCTACACCTTC.